This T cell receptor beta chain was profiled in a study of identical twins. MiXCR, run by TCRdb on the 5' RACE reads, gives a single entry per CDR3 protein. The sample includes around 550,000 distinct CDR3 sequences, around 15% seen only once; the top ten take more than 0.4%. CDR1 is SGHDT, CDR2 YYEEEE, per germline. Trimming took 1 base from V and 2 from J, leaving 14 bases between them. The CDR3 is made up of 16 amino acids. The same sample was also studied in work on yellow fever vaccine responses in identical twins.

This chain connects TRBV5-6 to TRBJ2-3; a weak D match, TRBD1 (5 bases). The sequencing sample was made of CD4+ T cells sorted from blood. This TCR was sampled from a woman under 30 in good health. The CDR3 region has the DNA TGTGCCAGCAGCTTGTCAGGGAAGGGGTACACAGATACGCAGTATTTT. Encoded protein: CASSLSGKGYTDTQYF.